This T cell receptor (beta chain) was recovered during a study of T cells in Graves' hyperthyroidism and ophthalmopathy. Regions amplified from RNA transcripts were the TCR beta CDR3 regions. HTBI primers were used for first-round RT-PCR of the TCR CDR3. Each CDR3 protein is one row after TCRdb ran MiXCR on the multiplex PCR reads. The data hold 550,000 to 700,000 distinct CDR3 sequences, with about 45% observed a single time. This TCR was sampled from an adult woman with Graves' disease, either hyperthyroidism or ophthalmopathy (not recorded which). Sequencing used peripheral blood or thyroid tissue (not recorded which).

The CDR3 nucleotides are TGCAGTGCTAGATATGGCTACACCTTC. Encoded protein: CSARYGYTF. V and J are TRBV20-1 and TRBJ1-2; no firm D call. The CDR3 is 9 amino acids. Per germline, CDR1 DFQATT and CDR2 SNEGSKA (reference sequence). V lost 2 bases, J lost 5 bases, and 0 bases lay in between.